This record concerns one T cell receptor beta chain sequence. The CDR3 has 15 amino acids. Germline-derived CDR1 and CDR2 are MNHEY and SVGAGI. Trimming shortened V by 4 bases and J by 2 bases, and 14 bases separated the two germline ends. This specimen comes from a study of T cell changes during pregnancy in multiple sclerosis. TCRdb keeps only in-frame clones here, not all; method: immunoSEQ multiplex PCR. The table has 65,000 to 85,000 clones, 80% to 95% seen once. The clonotype originates from a female donor with multiple sclerosis, enrolled in a pregnancy study. Source: CD4+ T cells from peripheral blood mononuclear cells, taken after pregnancy. V and J are TRBV6-5 and TRBJ1-1; unclear D gene. As DNA, the CDR3 is TGTGCCAGCAGTTCTTGGAGGGCTGACAACACTGAAGCTTTCTTT. It is translated as CASSSWRADNTEAFF.